This TCR beta chain was identified during a study of sequential checkpoint blockade in melanoma. Whole-study results and caveats: Mutational load did not correlate with tumor T-cell fraction or clonality.

Of note for this clone: No antigen is known for it.

CDR1 is SGHNT and CDR2 is YENEEA in the germline V gene. The V end was cut by 2 bases, the J end by 1 base, with 9 bases between. The CDR3 consists of 16 residues. The table came from immunoSEQ multiplex PCR; TCRdb's copy has only in-frame clones and leaves some out. Of some 5,100 clones in the sample, roughly 24% were seen once. Indicated treatment: randomized to nivolumab then ipilimumab (arm A) or the reverse (arm B). Patients had received no earlier DNA-damaging chemotherapy. The specimen was tumor tissue (inferred from file names), collected from a patient given nivolumab and ipilimumab in sequence. The TCR comes from a human donor with melanoma. The rearrangement uses TRBV11-3 and TRBJ2-6; no definite D call. In nucleotides, the CDR3 is TGTGCCAGCAGCTTACCCGCGATTTCTGGGGCCAACGTCCTGACTTTC. Its protein is CASSLPAISGANVLTF.